Below, 3 T cell receptor beta chains from the same sample are listed, as sequenced in a study of blood T cell repertoires in COVID-19. The table came from immunoSEQ multiplex PCR; TCRdb's copy has only in-frame clones and leaves some out. The sample shows approximately 300,000 clones, about 90% of them seen only once. Material for sequencing was peripheral blood. These receptors all stem from a young woman with COVID-19, enrolled during active disease.

V gene TRBV7-9 combines with J gene TRBJ1-4; D is possibly TRBD1 (5 bases). Germline V gene data show CDR1 as SEHNR and CDR2 as FQNEAQ (reference sequence). V was pared by 1 base and J by 1 base, with 7 bases between. This CDR3 spans 15 amino acids. CDR3 coding DNA: TGTGCCAGCAGCTTAGTAGGGGTAACTAATGAAAAACTGTTTTTT. The encoded protein is CASSLVGVTNEKLFF.

This sequence joins TRBV10-2 and TRBJ2-7; 12 bases line up with TRBD2. This CDR3 is built from 13 residues. CDR1 is WSHSY, CDR2 SAAADI, per germline. The J segment lost 3 bases and the V segment lost 9 bases, leaving 3 bases of the junction unmatched. The CDR3 DNA sequence: TGCGCCAGTAAACTAGCGGGGGGCTACGAGCAGTACGTC. Translated: CASKLAGGYEQYV.

Of note for this clone: Other nucleotide sequences in the sample specify the same CDR3. The V gene is TRBV5-6, the J gene TRBJ1-2; D unclear. The germline CDR1 and CDR2 sequences are SGHDT and YYEEEE. CDR3 length: 12 residues. The ends were cut back, 2 bases at V and 5 bases at J, with 7 bases in the middle. The CDR3 region has the DNA TGTGCCAGCAGCTTAGTGAGTTATGGCTACACCTTC. It yields the protein CASSLVSYGYTF.